These T cell receptor beta chains were read from a single sample in a study of identical twins. TCRdb used MiXCR to reprocess the 5' RACE reads, holding one entry per CDR3 protein. The sample lists just under 650,000 distinct CDR3 sequences; roughly 7.1% were seen once. This sample also appeared in a second study, on yellow fever vaccine responses in identical twins.

Sequencing was done on a sample of PBMCs. These receptors originate from a young woman in good health. Each CDR3 is given without its conserved first and last residue. A D gene is named only where the DNA matches it firmly.

j_call v_call d_call cdr3_aa
TRBJ2-5 TRBV27 . ASSSDPGVGTQY
TRBJ1-1 TRBV29-1 . SGYREIDTEAF
TRBJ2-3 TRBV14 TRBD1 ASSQPDRGADTQY
TRBJ2-1 TRBV29-1 . SVDLGGAYNEQF
TRBJ2-7 TRBV24-1 . ATSDRDAAYEQY
TRBJ1-5 TRBV10-3 TRBD1 AISDSDRGYQPQH
TRBJ2-1 TRBV12-3/TRBV12-4 . ASSTTVGGNEQF
TRBJ2-4 TRBV6-1 TRBD1 ASRLPGQVNIQY
TRBJ2-3 TRBV3-1 . ASSARSGHITDTQY
TRBJ2-1 TRBV4-2 TRBD2 ASSQGPIYSGGLYNEQF
TRBJ2-2 TRBV20-1 TRBD2 SAQTKGSGGNTGELF